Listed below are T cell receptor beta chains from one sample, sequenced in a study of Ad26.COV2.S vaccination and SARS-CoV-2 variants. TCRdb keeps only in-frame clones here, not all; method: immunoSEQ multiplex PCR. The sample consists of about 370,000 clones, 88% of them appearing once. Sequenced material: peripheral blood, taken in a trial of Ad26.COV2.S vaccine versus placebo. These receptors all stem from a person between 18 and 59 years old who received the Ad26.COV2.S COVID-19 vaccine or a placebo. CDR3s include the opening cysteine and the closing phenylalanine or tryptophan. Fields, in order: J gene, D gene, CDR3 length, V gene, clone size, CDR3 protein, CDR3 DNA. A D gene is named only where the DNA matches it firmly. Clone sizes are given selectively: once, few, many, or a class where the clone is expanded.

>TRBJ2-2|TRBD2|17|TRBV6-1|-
CASSDWLAGGNTGELFF
TGTGCCAGCAGTGACTGGCTAGCGGGGGGGAACACCGGGGAGCTGTTTTTT
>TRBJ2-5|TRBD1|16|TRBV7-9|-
CASSLSGTGSRETQYF
TGTGCCAGCAGCTTGTCCGGGACAGGGTCCCGGGAGACCCAGTACTTC
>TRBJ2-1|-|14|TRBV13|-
CASSRPARYNEQFF
TGTGCCAGCAGCCGGCCGGCCCGGTACAATGAGCAGTTCTTC
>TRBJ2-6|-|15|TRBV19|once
CASSIITTGANVLTF
TGTGCCAGTAGTATTATCACGACTGGGGCCAACGTCCTGACTTTC
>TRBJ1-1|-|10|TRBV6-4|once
CASSELEAFF
TGTGCCAGCTCTGAACTTGAAGCTTTCTTT
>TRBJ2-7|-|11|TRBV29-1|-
CSVVEGREQYF
TGCAGCGTTGTGGAGGGGCGGGAGCAGTACTTC
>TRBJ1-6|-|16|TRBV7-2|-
CASSLVAGSYNSPLHF
TGTGCCAGCAGCTTAGTCGCAGGGTCCTATAATTCACCCCTCCACTTT
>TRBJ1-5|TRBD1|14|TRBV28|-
CASGDNRGRQPQHF
TGTGCCAGCGGGGACAACAGGGGAAGGCAGCCCCAGCATTTT
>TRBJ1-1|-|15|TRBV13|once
CASSLDLGWETEAFF
TGTGCCAGCAGCTTAGATCTGGGGTGGGAAACTGAAGCTTTCTTT
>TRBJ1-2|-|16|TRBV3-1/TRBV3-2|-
CASSQGTGRANYGYTF
TGTGCCAGCAGCCAAGGGACCGGGAGGGCTAACTATGGCTACACCTTC
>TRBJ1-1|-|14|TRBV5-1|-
CASSFYPPGTEAFF
TGCGCCAGCAGCTTTTATCCCCCAGGGACTGAAGCTTTCTTT
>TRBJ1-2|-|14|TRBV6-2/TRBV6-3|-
CASSPGTAQYGYTF
TGTGCCAGCAGTCCCGGGACGGCACAATATGGCTACACCTTC
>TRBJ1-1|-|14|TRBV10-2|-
CASRATGLGTEAFF
TGCGCCAGCAGGGCCACAGGGCTGGGCACTGAAGCTTTCTTT
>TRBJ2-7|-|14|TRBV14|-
CASSQRSFSYEQYF
TGTGCCAGCAGCCAACGAAGTTTCTCCTACGAGCAGTACTTC
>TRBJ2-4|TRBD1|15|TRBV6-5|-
CASSYGGQGENIQYF
TGTGCCAGCTCCTACGGAGGACAGGGCGAAAACATTCAGTACTTC
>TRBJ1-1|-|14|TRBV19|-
CASSMGIFNTEAFF
TGTGCCAGTAGTATGGGGATTTTTAACACTGAAGCTTTCTTT
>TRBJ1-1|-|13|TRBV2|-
CASSGHRNTEAFF
TGTGCCAGCAGTGGACACCGAAACACTGAAGCTTTCTTT
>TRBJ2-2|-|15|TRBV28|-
CASSLAGRDTGELFF
TGTGCCAGCAGTTTAGCGGGGCGGGACACCGGGGAGCTGTTTTTT
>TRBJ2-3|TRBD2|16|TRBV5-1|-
CASASGGGSSTDTQYF
TGCGCCAGCGCTTCGGGCGGGGGGTCTAGCACAGATACGCAGTATTTT
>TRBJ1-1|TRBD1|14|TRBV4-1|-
CASSQEHRGFEAFF
TGCGCCAGCAGCCAAGAGCACAGGGGGTTTGAAGCTTTCTTT
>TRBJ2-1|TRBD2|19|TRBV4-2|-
CASSQDGFEAGYTYNEQFF
TGTGCCAGCAGCCAAGATGGGTTTGAAGCGGGATACACCTACAATGAGCAGTTCTTC
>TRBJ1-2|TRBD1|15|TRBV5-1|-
CASSLRTGGDYSYTF
TGCGCCAGCAGCTTGAGGACAGGGGGAGACTATAGCTACACCTTC
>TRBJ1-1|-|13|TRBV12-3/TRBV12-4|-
CASSSLMNTEAFF
TGTGCCAGCAGTTCATTGATGAACACTGAAGCTTTCTTT
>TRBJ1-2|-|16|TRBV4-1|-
CASSQDRLRRSGGYTF
TGCGCCAGCAGCCAAGATCGTCTCAGGAGGTCTGGTGGCTACACCTTC
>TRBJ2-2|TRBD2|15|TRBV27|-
CASSFLTSGTGELFF
TGTGCCAGCAGTTTTTTGACTAGCGGAACCGGGGAGCTGTTTTTT
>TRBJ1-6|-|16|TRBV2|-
CASSESPLPGYSPLHF
TGTGCCAGCAGTGAATCCCCCCTCCCGGGTTATTCACCCCTCCACTTT
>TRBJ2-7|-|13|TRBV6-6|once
CASRVPSSYEQYF
TGTGCCAGCAGGGTACCCAGCTCCTACGAGCAGTACTTC
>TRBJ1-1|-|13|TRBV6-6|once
CASSPGTATEAFF
TGTGCCAGCAGCCCCGGGACGGCCACTGAAGCTTTCTTT
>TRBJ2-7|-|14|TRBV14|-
CASSQGVAVYEQYF
TGTGCCAGCAGCCAAGGGGTGGCGGTCTACGAGCAGTACTTC
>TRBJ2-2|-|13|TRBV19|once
CASTISYTGELFF
TGTGCCAGTACGATCAGTTACACCGGGGAGCTGTTTTTT
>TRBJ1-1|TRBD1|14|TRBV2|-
CASRMGQGRTEAFF
TGTGCCAGCAGAATGGGACAGGGAAGGACTGAAGCTTTCTTT
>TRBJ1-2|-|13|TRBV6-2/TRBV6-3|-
CASSYSLRYGYTF
TGTGCCAGCAGTTACTCGTTGAGATATGGCTACACCTTC
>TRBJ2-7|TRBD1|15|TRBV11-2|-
CASSLYGQGDREQYF
TGTGCCAGCAGCTTATACGGACAGGGGGACAGAGAGCAGTACTTC
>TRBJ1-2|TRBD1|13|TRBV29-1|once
CSVKTGGGYGYTF
TGCAGCGTCAAGACAGGGGGGGGCTATGGCTACACCTTC
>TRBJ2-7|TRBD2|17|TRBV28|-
CASSFGWRGASSYEQYF
TGTGCCAGCAGTTTTGGGTGGCGGGGGGCTTCTTCCTACGAGCAGTACTTC
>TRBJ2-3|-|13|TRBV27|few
CASSPGPTDTQYF
TGTGCCAGCAGCCCCGGGCCCACAGATACGCAGTATTTT
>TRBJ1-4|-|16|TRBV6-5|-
CASSYSWAAENEKLFF
TGTGCCAGCAGTTACTCGTGGGCGGCGGAAAATGAAAAACTGTTTTTT
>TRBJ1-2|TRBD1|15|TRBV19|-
CASRDVQGREHGYTF
TGTGCCAGTAGGGATGTACAGGGGAGAGAGCATGGCTACACCTTC
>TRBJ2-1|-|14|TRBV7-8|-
CASSLLQVKNEQFF
TGTGCCAGCAGCTTACTTCAGGTCAAGAATGAGCAGTTCTTC
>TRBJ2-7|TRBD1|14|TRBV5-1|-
CASSLKGALYEQYF
TGCGCCAGCAGCTTGAAGGGGGCCCTCTACGAGCAGTACTTC
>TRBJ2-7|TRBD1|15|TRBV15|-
CATSRDPGGKYEQYF
TGTGCCACCAGCAGAGATCCAGGGGGAAAATACGAGCAGTACTTC
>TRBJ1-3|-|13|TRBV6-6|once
CASTISSGNTIYF
TGTGCCAGCACCATCTCCTCTGGAAACACCATATATTTT
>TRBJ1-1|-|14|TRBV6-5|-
CASSSLAGNTEAFF
TGTGCCAGCAGTTCCCTGGCAGGGAACACTGAAGCTTTCTTT
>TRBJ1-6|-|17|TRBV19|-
CASSMHPSASPNSPLHF
TGTGCCAGTAGTATGCACCCCTCGGCTTCCCCTAATTCACCCCTCCACTTT